This paragraph reports one T cell receptor beta chain. What it binds is unknown. TCRdb's table, derived via immunoSEQ multiplex PCR, lists solely in-frame clones and lacks some. Of about 110,000 clones in the sample, about nine tenths were seen once. This record comes from a study of identifying expanded T cells in peripheral blood. Study results and limitations: Variance in clone template counts between roughly 2-week samples significantly increased with total template count across all healthy donors.

CDR1 SGHTS and CDR2 YDEGEE come from the germline V gene. CDR3 length: 15 amino acids. After removal of 6 bases from V and 3 bases from J, the junction contained 9 bases not matched to a gene. The TCR sequence derives from a person aged 18 to 70 in good health. What was sequenced was blood. The chain has TRBV5-8 and TRBJ2-5; 9 positions agree with TRBD1. This CDR3 reads CASNPGWDREETQYF. The CDR3 nucleotides read TGTGCCAGCAACCCAGGATGGGACAGGGAAGAGACCCAGTACTTC.